These 21 T cell receptor beta chains came from one sample sequenced in a study of OX40 agonist ivuxolimab in advanced cancers. Repertoires were generated with immunoSEQ multiplex PCR, while TCRdb's copy carries only in-frame clones and drops some. The data contain over 50,000 clones, roughly 82% of them singletons. The material was CD4+ or CD8+ T cells sorted from blood, obtained in a trial of the OX40 agonist ivuxolimab. These TCRs come from an adult with an advanced solid tumor such as melanoma, head and neck, liver or kidney cancer.

This rearrangement joins TRBV7-8 to TRBJ2-1; D possibly corresponds to TRBD2 (6 bases). This CDR3 is 16 amino acids long. Germline V gene data show CDR1 as SGHVS and CDR2 as FQNEAQ. Trimming stripped 1 base from V and 1 base from J, with 11 bases between. CDR3 sequence (DNA): TGTGCCAGCAGCTTAGAACTAGCAATGTCCTACAATGAGCAGTTCTTC. Its protein is CASSLELAMSYNEQFF.

As concerns this clone: It is unclear where the CDR3 begins or ends on the DNA, so no DNA is shown, and the CDR3 is as TCRdb lists it. CDR3 sequence reads: CASSSFGDGSGPFF. The chain has TRBV7-8 and TRBJ1-1. The CDR3 totals 14 residues, both ends included. Germline V gene sequence: CDR1 SGHVS, CDR2 FQNEAQ.

This clone is a singleton in its sample. The chain uses TRBV19 and TRBJ2-3; either TRBD1 or TRBD2 may supply D (5 bases each). Germline CDR1 is LNHDA and CDR2 is SQIVND (reference sequence). Deletions cut 4 bases from V and 2 bases from J, with 16 bases between. The CDR3 has 16 amino acids. As DNA, the CDR3 is TGTGCCAGTAGTAGAGGCCCGGGACCATCCACAGATACGCAGTATTTT. Its protein is CASSRGPGPSTDTQYF.

The CDR3 DNA sequence: TGTGCCAGCAGTGAAGGGGGAGGGGGAGCCGAAAAACTGTTTTTT. Translating gives CASSEGGGGAEKLFF. This chain uses TRBV2 with TRBJ1-4; tentatively, D is TRBD1 (6 bases). V gave up 1 base and J gave up 8 bases, with 14 bases separating them. CDR1 and CDR2 from the germline V gene are SNHLY and FYNNEI. The CDR3 contains 15 residues. Looking up the rest from reference TRBV2 and TRBJ1-4 gives the full variable domain: EPEVTQTPSHQVTQMGQEVILRCVPISNHLYFYWYRQILGQKVEFLVSFYNNEISEKSEIFDDQFSVERPDGSNFTLKIRSTKLEDSAMYFCASSEGGGGAEKLFFGSGTQLSVL.

V and J are TRBV7-2 and TRBJ2-5, with D perhaps matching TRBD2 (7 bases). The CDR3 is made up of 14 amino acids. CDR1 is SGHTA, CDR2 FQGNSA, per germline. V was trimmed by 5 bases and J by 8 bases, leaving 18 bases between them. The CDR3 region is CASSPRGLGSTQYF. Written as DNA, the CDR3 is TGTGCCAGCAGCCCGCGGGGGCTAGGCAGCACCCAGTACTTC. The whole variable domain, filled in from reference TRBV7-2 and TRBJ2-5, reads GAGVSQSPSNKVTEKGKDVELRCDPISGHTALYWYRQSLGQGLEFLIYFQGNSAPDKSGLPSDRFSAERTGGSVSTLTIQRTQQEDSAVYLCASSPRGLGSTQYFGPGTRLLVL.

The CDR3 loop is CASSPGASTDTQYF. The CDR3 DNA follows: TGTGCCAGCAGCCCCGGGGCTAGCACAGATACGCAGTATTTT. The rearrangement links TRBV7-9 to TRBJ2-3; either TRBD1 or TRBD2 may fit D (5 bases each). CDR3 length equals 14 residues. The germline V gene encodes CDR1 SEHNR and CDR2 FQNEAQ (reference sequence). Trimming cost V 5 bases and J 0 bases, with 9 bases left between them.

V usage is TRBV6-5 and J usage is TRBJ2-2, with 9 nucleotides matching TRBD2. The V gene end was trimmed by 7 bases and the J gene end by 5 bases; junction bases not matched to a gene: 5. The CDR3 has 14 amino acids. CDR1 and CDR2 from the germline V gene are MNHEY and SVGAGI. The chain's CDR3 is CASTPSGVTGELFF. In nucleotides, the CDR3 is TGTGCCAGCACGCCTAGCGGGGTGACCGGGGAGCTGTTTTTT.

This clone appeared once. The chain combines TRBV7-3 with TRBJ2-1; 8 nucleotides line up with TRBD2. The CDR3 contains 15 residues. The germline V gene encodes CDR1 SGHTA and CDR2 FQGTGA. V trimming: 5 bases; J trimming: 5 bases; junction bases outside the gene matches: 8. The CDR3 DNA reads as TGTGCCAGCAGCCCCGTAGCGGGGATACACAATGAGCAGTTCTTC. This sequence encodes CASSPVAGIHNEQFF.

The J gene is TRBJ2-7, the V gene TRBV6-4, with D perhaps matching TRBD1 or TRBD2 (5 bases each). The J call could be wrong; TRBJ2-1 is a better fit for the DNA end. Germline V gene lookup returns CDR1 MRHNA and CDR2 SNTAGT. This CDR3 region has 15 residues. The CDR3 nucleotides are TGTGCCAGCAGTGCCACGGGCGGTACTAGGGGTGAGCAGTTCTTC. Protein: CASSATGGTRGEQFF.

A remark on this clone: This sample also contains other DNA sequences that code for the same CDR3. V and J are TRBV28 and TRBJ2-1, with no clear D. The germline gives CDR1 MDHEN, CDR2 SYDVKM. CDR3 length: 14 residues. Trimming cost V 9 bases and J 2 bases, with 14 bases left between them. CDR3 residues: CASQITVAYNEQFF. The DNA for the CDR3 is TGTGCCAGTCAGATTACAGTCGCCTACAATGAGCAGTTCTTC.

The chain is built from TRBV10-3 and TRBJ2-3; 11 nucleotides match TRBD2. Trimming at V came to 6 bases and at J to 4 bases, leaving 9 bases not matched to a gene. Germline lookup yields CDR1 ENHRY and CDR2 SYGVKD. There are 16 residues in the CDR3. The CDR3 DNA reads as TGTGCCATCAGGGACCGACTAGCGGGGTCGGCAGATACGCAGTATTTT. This translates into CAIRDRLAGSADTQYF.

This clone has just one count. CDR3 residues: CASSPQVSNSPLHF. The CDR3 nucleotides are TGTGCCAGCAGTCCACAGGTTAGCAATTCACCCCTCCACTTT. The V gene is TRBV27, the J gene TRBJ1-6; D might be TRBD1 (5 bases). Germline V gene lookup returns CDR1 MNHEY and CDR2 SMNVEV (reference sequence). V was pared by 5 bases and J by 7 bases, with 12 bases between. This CDR3 comprises 14 residues.

V usage is TRBV5-1 and J usage is TRBJ2-2; D is undetermined. The CDR3 covers 15 residues. CDR1 and CDR2 from the germline V gene are SGHRS and YFSETQ. V was trimmed by 3 bases and J by 2 bases, leaving 11 bases between them. CDR3 sequence (DNA): TGCGCCAGCAGCTGGGCAGCCTATAACACCGGGGAGCTGTTTTTT. Amino acid sequence: CASSWAAYNTGELFF.

This clone has more than one count but fewer than ten. V and J are TRBV12-5 and TRBJ1-2; a possible D gene is TRBD1 (5 bases). V gave up 1 base and J gave up 6 bases, with 18 bases separating them. The CDR3 has 16 amino acids. Germline V CDR1 and CDR2: LGHNT, FRNRAP. In nucleotides, the CDR3 is TGTGCTAGTGGTTTGGCCGGGACTGCCGTGGAGGATGGCTACACCTTC. Amino acid sequence: CASGLAGTAVEDGYTF.

This clone came up once. CDR3 residues: CASLEVQANYGYTF. CDR3 DNA: TGTGCCAGCCTCGAGGTGCAGGCTAACTATGGCTACACCTTC. The chain combines TRBV6-1 with TRBJ1-2; D call uncertain. The CDR3 totals 14 residues. The V and J ends lost 8 bases and 0 bases respectively, with 13 bases between them. Germline CDR1 is MNHNS and CDR2 is SASEGT.

The gene calls are TRBV7-2 and TRBJ1-1; D unresolved. The V gene lost 5 bases and the J gene lost 7 bases, with 17 bases spanning the gap. The CDR3 has 14 amino acids. Germline CDR1 is SGHTA and CDR2 is FQGNSA. CDR3 coding DNA: TGTGCCAGCAGCCTCCGCCGAGACAAAGATGAAGCTTTCTTT. Amino acid sequence: CASSLRRDKDEAFF. The complete variable domain, with remaining parts taken from reference TRBV7-2 and TRBJ1-1, reads GAGVSQSPSNKVTEKGKDVELRCDPISGHTALYWYRQSLGQGLEFLIYFQGNSAPDKSGLPSDRFSAERTGGSVSTLTIQRTQQEDSAVYLCASSLRRDKDEAFFGQGTRLTVV.

The gene calls are TRBV18 and TRBJ1-1, with D maybe TRBD1 (5 bases). CDR1 KGHSH and CDR2 LQKENI come from the germline V gene. The CDR3 loop spans 16 amino acids. With 3 bases removed from V and 3 bases from J, the gap between germline ends came to 17 bases. The CDR3 region has the DNA TGTGCCAGCTCACCTTCAGCCGGGACCTTTGACACTGAAGCTTTCTTT. This sequence encodes CASSPSAGTFDTEAFF.

The gene calls are TRBV6-4 and TRBJ1-2; a weak D match, TRBD1 (5 bases). V lost 0 bases, J lost 5 bases, and 10 bases lay in between. The germline V gene encodes CDR1 MRHNA and CDR2 SNTAGT. This CDR3 has 14 amino acids. CDR3 in amino acids: CASSDSPDSYGYTF. The CDR3 DNA reads TGTGCCAGCAGTGACTCACCCGACAGTTATGGCTACACCTTC.

This clone was recorded once. This chain joins TRBV30 and TRBJ2-1, with 8 bases that match TRBD2. From germline, CDR1 is GTSNPN and CDR2 SVGIG (reference sequence). The CDR3 spans 15 residues. Trimming at V came to 0 bases and at J to 4 bases, leaving 5 bases not matched to a gene. CDR3 in amino acids: CAWSVGGGWYNEQFF. CDR3 coding DNA: TGTGCCTGGAGTGTAGGCGGGGGGTGGTACAATGAGCAGTTCTTC.

This clone was counted a single time. The gene calls are TRBV7-9 and TRBJ2-5; D uncertain. Trimming took 3 bases from V and 5 from J, leaving 1 base between them. Germline V gene data show CDR1 as SEHNR and CDR2 as FQNEAQ (reference sequence). This CDR3 has 10 amino acids. The CDR3 nucleotides read TGTGCCAGCAGCTTGGAGACCCAGTACTTC. As protein: CASSLETQYF.

V gene TRBV11-3 combines with J gene TRBJ2-5, with D uncertain. This CDR3 has 16 amino acids. Germline CDR1 and CDR2: SGHNT and YENEEA. Trimming removed 5 bases from V and 0 bases from J, with 16 bases in between. The CDR3: CASSPVAISYQETQYF. The CDR3 region has the DNA TGTGCCAGCAGCCCGGTGGCCATATCGTACCAAGAGACCCAGTACTTC.